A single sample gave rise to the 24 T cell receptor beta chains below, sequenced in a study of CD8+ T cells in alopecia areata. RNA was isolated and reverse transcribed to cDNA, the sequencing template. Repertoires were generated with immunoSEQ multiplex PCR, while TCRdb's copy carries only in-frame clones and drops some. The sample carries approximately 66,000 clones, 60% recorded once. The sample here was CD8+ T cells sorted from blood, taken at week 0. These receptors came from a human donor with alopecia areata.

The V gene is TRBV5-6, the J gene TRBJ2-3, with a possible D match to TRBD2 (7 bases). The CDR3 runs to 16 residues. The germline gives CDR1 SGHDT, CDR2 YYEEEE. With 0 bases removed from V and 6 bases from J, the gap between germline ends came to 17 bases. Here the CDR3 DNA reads TGTGCCAGCAGCTTGGGCGCGGGGGCAAGGGCGGATACGCAGTATTTT. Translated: CASSLGAGARADTQYF.

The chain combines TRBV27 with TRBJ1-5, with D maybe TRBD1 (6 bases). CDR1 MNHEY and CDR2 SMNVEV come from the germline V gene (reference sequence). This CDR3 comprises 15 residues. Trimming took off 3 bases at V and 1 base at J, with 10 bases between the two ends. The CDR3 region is CASSLRGQSNQPQHF. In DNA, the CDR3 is TGTGCCAGCAGTTTGCGGGGGCAAAGCAATCAGCCCCAGCATTTT.

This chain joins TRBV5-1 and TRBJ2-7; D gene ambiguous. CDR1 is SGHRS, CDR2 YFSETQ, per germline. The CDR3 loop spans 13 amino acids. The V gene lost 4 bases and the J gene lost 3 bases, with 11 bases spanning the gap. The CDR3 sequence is CASSIESFYEQYF. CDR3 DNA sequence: TGCGCCAGCAGCATAGAGTCCTTCTACGAGCAGTACTTC. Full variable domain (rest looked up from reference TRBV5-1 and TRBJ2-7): KAGVTQTPRYLIKTRGQQVTLSCSPISGHRSVSWYQQTPGQGLQFLFEYFSETQRNKGNFPGRFSGRQFSNSRSEMNVSTLELGDSALYLCASSIESFYEQYFGPGTRLTVT.

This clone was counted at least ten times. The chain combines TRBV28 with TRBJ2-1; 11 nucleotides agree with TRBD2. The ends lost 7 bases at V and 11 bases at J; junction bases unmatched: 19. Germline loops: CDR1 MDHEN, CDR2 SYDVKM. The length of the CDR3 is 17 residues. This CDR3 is CASKDSGRAVYNDQQFF. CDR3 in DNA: TGTGCCAGCAAGGATAGCGGGAGGGCCGTCTACAATGACCAGCAGTTCTTC.

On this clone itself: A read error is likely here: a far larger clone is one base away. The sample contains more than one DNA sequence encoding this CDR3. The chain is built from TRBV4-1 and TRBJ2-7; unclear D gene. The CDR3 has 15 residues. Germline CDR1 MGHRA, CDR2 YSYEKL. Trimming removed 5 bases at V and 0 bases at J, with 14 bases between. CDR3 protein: CASSLDPTFSYEQYF. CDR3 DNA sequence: TGCGCCAGCAGCTTAGATCCCACGTTCTCCTACGAGCAGTACTTC.

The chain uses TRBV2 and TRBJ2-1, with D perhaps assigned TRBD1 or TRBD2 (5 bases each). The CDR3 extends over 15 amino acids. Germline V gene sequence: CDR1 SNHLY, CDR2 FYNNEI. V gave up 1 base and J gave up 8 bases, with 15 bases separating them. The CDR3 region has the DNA TGTGCCAGCAGTGAAGTTGGGGGTATTGTGGATGAGCAGTTCTTC. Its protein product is CASSEVGGIVDEQFF. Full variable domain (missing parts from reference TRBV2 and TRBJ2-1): EPEVTQTPSHQVTQMGQEVILRCVPISNHLYFYWYRQILGQKVEFLVSFYNNEISEKSEIFDDQFSVERPDGSNFTLKIRSTKLEDSAMYFCASSEVGGIVDEQFFGPGTRLTVL.

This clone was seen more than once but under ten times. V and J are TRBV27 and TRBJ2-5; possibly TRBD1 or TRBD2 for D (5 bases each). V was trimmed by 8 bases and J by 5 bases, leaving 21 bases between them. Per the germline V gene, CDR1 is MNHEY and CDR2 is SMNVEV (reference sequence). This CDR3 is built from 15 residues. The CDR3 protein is CASSPDVGRRETQYF. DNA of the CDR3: TGTGCCAGCTCTCCAGATGTGGGACGGAGGGAGACCCAGTACTTC.

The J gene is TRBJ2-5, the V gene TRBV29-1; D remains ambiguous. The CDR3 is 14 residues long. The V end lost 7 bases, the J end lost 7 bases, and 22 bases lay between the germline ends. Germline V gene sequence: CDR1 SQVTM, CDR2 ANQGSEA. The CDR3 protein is CSAEADSPLGTQYF. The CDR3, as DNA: TGCAGCGCCGAGGCGGATTCCCCCTTGGGGACCCAGTACTTC.

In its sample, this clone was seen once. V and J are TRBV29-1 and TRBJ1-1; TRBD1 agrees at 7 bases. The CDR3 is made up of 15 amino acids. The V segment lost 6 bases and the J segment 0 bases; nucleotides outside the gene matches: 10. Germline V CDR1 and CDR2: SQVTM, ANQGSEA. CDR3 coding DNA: TGCAGCGTCAAGGACAGGCTCCCCATGAACACTGAAGCTTTCTTT. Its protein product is CSVKDRLPMNTEAFF.

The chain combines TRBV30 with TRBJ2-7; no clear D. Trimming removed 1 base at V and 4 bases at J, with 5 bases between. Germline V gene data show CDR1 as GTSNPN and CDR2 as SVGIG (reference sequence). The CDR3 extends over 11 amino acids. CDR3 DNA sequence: TGTGCCTGGAGTGGGCCTTACGAGCAGTACTTC. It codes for CAWSGPYEQYF.

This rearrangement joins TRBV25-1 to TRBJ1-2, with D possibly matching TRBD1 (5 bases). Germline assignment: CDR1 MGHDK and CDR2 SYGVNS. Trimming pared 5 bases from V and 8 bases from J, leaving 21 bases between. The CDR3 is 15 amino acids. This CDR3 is CASSSFGQEGLGYTF. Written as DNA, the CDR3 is TGTGCCAGCAGTTCTTTCGGCCAGGAGGGGCTAGGCTACACCTTC.

CDR3 sequence: CASSSQGPVQETQYF. CDR3 nucleotide sequence: TGTGCCAGCAGTTCGCAGGGACCAGTTCAAGAGACCCAGTACTTC. The chain has TRBV27 and TRBJ2-5; perhaps D is TRBD1 or TRBD2 (5 bases each). The CDR3 is 15 amino acids. CDR1 and CDR2 from the germline V gene are MNHEY and SMNVEV (reference sequence). V was trimmed by 4 bases and J by 2 bases, leaving 14 bases between them.

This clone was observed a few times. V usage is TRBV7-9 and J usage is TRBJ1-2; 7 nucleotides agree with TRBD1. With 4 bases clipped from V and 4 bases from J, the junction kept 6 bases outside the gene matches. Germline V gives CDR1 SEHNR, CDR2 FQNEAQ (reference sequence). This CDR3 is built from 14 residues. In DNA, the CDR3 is TGTGCCAGCAGCTACCACTACAGGGGCTATGGCTACACCTTC. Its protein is CASSYHYRGYGYTF.

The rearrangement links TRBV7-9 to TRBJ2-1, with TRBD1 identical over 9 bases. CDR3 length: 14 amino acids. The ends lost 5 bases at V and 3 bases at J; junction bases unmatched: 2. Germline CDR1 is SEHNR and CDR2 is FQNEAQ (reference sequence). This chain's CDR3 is CASSRQGDYNEQFF. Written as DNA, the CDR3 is TGTGCCAGCAGCCGACAGGGGGACTACAATGAGCAGTTCTTC.

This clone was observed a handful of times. CDR3 amino acids: CASTPSSEAFF. CDR3 bases: TGTGCCAGCACCCCCAGCAGCGAAGCTTTCTTT. This rearrangement joins TRBV2 to TRBJ1-1; D is uncertain. Trimming cost V 7 bases and J 8 bases, with 11 bases left between them. The CDR3 has 11 amino acids. Per germline, CDR1 SNHLY and CDR2 FYNNEI.

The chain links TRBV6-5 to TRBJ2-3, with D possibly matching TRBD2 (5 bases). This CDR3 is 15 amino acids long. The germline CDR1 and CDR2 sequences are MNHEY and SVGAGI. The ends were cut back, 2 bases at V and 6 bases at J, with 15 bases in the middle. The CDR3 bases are TGTGCCAGCAGTTACACCAGGACTCCAGGCGATACGCAGTATTTT. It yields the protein CASSYTRTPGDTQYF.

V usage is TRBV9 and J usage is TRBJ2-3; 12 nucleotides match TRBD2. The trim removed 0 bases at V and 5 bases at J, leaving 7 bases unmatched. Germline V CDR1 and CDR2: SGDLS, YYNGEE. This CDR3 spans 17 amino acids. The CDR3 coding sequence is TGTGCCAGCAGCGTAGCTAGCGGGAGGGCCATGCTAGATACGCAGTATTTT. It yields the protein CASSVASGRAMLDTQYF. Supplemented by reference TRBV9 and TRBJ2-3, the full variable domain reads DSGVTQTPKHLITATGQRVTLRCSPRSGDLSVYWYQQSLDQGLQFLIQYYNGEERAKGNILERFSAQQFPDLHSELNLSSLELGDSALYFCASSVASGRAMLDTQYFGPGTRLTVL.

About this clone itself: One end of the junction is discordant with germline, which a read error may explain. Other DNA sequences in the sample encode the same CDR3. CDR3 DNA: TGTGCCAGCGGGAGCCGACTAGAGGGGGGGAGGGACACAGATACGCAGTACTTT. This sequence encodes CASGSRLEGGRDTDTQYF. The gene calls are TRBV2 and TRBJ2-3, with D possibly TRBD2 on 7 matching bases. The CDR3 runs to 18 residues. The germline V gene encodes CDR1 SNHLY and CDR2 FYNNEI.

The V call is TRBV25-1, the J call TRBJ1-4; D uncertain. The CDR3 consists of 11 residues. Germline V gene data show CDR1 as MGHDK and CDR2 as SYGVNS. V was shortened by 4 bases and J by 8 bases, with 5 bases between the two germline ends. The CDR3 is CASSGGEKLFF. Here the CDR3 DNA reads TGTGCCAGCAGTGGGGGAGAAAAACTGTTTTTT.

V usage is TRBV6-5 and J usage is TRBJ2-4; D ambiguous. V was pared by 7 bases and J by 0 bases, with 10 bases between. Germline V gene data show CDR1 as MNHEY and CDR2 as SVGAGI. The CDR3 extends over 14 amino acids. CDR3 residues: CASISLAAKNIQYF. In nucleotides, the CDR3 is TGTGCCAGCATCAGCTTGGCAGCCAAAAACATTCAGTACTTC.

Here the CDR3 DNA reads TGCAGCGTTGGAAGGGACAGGGACCAAGAGACCCAGTACTTC. It encodes CSVGRDRDQETQYF. V gene TRBV29-1 combines with J gene TRBJ2-5, with 9 nucleotides matching TRBD1. Germline CDR1 is SQVTM and CDR2 is ANQGSEA. The CDR3 extends over 14 amino acids. With V trimmed by 4 bases and J by 0 bases, 3 bases remained unmatched.

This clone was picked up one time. CDR3 in amino acids: CAWSSVSTDTQYF. CDR3 DNA: TGTGCCTGGAGCTCGGTCAGCACAGATACGCAGTATTTT. The chain has TRBV30 and TRBJ2-3; D is undetermined. V was cut by 3 bases and J by 0 bases, with 7 bases left in between. The germline V gene has CDR1 GTSNPN and CDR2 SVGIG (reference sequence). The CDR3 spans 13 residues.

CDR3 sequence (DNA): TGTGCCAGCTCACCATCGGCCAGTAGCACAGATACGCAGTATTTT. Protein sequence: CASSPSASSTDTQYF. The chain is built from TRBV18 and TRBJ2-3; D is unresolved. From germline, CDR1 is KGHSH and CDR2 LQKENI. The germline V and J ends were trimmed by 2 bases and 0 bases, with 9 bases remaining between them. This CDR3 comprises 15 residues.

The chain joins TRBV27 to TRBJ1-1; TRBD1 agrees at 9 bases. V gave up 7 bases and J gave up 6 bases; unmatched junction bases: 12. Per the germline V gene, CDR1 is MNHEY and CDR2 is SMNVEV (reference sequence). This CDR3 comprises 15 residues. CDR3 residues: CASTLTGGRSSEAFF. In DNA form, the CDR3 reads TGTGCCAGCACCCTAACAGGGGGCAGGAGCTCTGAAGCTTTCTTT.